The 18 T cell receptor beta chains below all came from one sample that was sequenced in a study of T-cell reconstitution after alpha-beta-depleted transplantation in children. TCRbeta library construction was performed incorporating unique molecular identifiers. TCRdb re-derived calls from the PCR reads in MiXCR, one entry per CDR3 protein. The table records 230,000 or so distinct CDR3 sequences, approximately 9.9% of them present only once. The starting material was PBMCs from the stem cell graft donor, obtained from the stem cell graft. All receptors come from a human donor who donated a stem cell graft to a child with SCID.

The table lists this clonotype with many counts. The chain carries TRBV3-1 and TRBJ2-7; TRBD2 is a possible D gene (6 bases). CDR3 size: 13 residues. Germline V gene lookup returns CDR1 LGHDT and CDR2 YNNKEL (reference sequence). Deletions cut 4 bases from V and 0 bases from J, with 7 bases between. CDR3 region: CASSRRGSYEQYF. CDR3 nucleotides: TGTGCCAGCAGCCGGCGGGGCTCCTACGAGCAGTACTTC.

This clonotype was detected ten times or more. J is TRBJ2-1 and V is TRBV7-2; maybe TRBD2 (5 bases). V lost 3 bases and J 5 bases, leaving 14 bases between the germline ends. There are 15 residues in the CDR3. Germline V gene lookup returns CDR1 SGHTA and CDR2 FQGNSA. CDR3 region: CASSFRAGSNNEQFF. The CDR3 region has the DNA TGTGCCAGCAGCTTTAGGGCGGGTTCAAACAATGAGCAGTTCTTC.

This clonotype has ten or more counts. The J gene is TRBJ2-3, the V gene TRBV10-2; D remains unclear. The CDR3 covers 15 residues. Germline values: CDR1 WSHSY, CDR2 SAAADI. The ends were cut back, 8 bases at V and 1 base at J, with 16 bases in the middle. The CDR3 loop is CASQPPGPGTDTQYF. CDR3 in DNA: TGCGCCAGCCAACCGCCTGGGCCGGGCACAGATACGCAGTATTTT.

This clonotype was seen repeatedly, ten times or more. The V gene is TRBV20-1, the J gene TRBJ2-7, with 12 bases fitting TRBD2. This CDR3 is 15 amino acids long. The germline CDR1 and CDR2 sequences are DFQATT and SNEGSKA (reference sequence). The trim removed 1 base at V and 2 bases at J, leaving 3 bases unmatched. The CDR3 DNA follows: TGCAGTGCTAGAGGGTCTAGCGGGGGGGCCTACGAGCAGTACTTC. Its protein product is CSARGSSGGAYEQYF.

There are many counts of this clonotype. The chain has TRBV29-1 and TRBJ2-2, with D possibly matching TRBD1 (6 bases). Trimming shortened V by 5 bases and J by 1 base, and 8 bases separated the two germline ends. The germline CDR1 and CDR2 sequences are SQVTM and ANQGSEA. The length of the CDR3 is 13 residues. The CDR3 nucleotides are TGCAGCGTTCCGGGACAGAACACCGGGGAGCTGTTTTTT. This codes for CSVPGQNTGELFF.

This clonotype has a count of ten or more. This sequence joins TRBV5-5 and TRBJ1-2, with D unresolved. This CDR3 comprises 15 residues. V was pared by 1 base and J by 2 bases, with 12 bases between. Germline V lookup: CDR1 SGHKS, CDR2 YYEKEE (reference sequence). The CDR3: CASSLSGITNYGYTF. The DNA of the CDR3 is TGTGCCAGCAGCTTGAGCGGTATCACCAACTATGGCTACACCTTC.

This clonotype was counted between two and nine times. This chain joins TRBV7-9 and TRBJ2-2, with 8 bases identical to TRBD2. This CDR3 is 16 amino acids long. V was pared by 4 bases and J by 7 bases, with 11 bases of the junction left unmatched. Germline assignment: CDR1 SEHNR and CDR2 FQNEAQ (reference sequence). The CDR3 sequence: CASSSTPQGLGGELFF. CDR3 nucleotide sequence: TGTGCCAGCAGCTCGACCCCACAGGGACTAGGCGGGGAGCTGTTTTTT.

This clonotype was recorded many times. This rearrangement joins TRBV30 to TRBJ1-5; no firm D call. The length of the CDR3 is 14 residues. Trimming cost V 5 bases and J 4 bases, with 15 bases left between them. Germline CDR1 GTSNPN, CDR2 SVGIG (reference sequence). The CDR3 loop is CAWAESNLNQPQHF. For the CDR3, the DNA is TGTGCCTGGGCAGAATCCAACCTTAATCAGCCCCAGCATTTT.

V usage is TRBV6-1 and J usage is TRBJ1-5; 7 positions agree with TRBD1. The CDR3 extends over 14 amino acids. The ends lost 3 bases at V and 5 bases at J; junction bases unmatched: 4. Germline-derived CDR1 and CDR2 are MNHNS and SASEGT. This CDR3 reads CASSDGQADQPQHF. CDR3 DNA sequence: TGTGCCAGCAGTGACGGACAGGCGGATCAGCCCCAGCATTTT.

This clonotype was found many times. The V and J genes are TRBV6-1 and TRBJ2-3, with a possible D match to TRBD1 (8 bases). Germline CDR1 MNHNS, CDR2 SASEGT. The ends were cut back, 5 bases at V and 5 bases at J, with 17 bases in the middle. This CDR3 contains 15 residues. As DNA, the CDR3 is TGTGCCAGCAGTCGCCGGACAGGGAGGGGAGATACGCAGTATTTT. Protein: CASSRRTGRGDTQYF.

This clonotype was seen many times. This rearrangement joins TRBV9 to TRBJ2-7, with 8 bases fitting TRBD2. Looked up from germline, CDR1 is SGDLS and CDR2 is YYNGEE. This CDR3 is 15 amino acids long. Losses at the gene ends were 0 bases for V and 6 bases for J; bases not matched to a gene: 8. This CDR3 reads CASSVAGLANGEQYF. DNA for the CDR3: TGTGCCAGCAGCGTAGCTGGACTAGCCAACGGCGAGCAGTACTTC.

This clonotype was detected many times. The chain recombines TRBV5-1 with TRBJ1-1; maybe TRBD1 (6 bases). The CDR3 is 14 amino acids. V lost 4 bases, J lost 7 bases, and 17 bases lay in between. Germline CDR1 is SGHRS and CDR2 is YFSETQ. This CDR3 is CASSPVGGSGEAFF. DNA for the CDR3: TGCGCCAGCAGCCCGGTAGGGGGGAGTGGTGAAGCTTTCTTT.

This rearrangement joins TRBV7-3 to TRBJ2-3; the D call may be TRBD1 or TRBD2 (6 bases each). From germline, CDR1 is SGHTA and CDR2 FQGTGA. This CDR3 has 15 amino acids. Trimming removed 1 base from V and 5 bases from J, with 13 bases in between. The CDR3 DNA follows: TGTGCCAGCAGCTTAAGTGGGGGGCCGGTAGATACGCAGTATTTT. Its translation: CASSLSGGPVDTQYF.

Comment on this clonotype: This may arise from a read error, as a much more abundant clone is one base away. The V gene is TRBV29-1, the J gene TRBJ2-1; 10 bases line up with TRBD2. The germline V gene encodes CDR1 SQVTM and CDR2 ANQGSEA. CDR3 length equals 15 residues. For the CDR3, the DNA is TGCAGCGTCGGGGCTAGCGGGGGCGCCTACGATGAGCAGTTCTTC. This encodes CSVGASGGAYDEQFF.

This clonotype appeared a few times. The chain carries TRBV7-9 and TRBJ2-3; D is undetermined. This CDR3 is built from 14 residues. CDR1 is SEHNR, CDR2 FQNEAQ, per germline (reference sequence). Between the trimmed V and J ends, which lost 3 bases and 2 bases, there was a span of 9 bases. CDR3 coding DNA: TGTGCCAGCAGCTTCGGAGAATACACAGATACGCAGTATTTT. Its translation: CASSFGEYTDTQYF.

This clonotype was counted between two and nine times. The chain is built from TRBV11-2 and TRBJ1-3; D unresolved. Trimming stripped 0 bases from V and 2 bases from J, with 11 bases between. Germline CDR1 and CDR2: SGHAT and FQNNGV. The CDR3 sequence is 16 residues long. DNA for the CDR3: TGTGCCAGCAGCTTAGAAGGAATATCCGCTGGAAACACCATATATTTT. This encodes CASSLEGISAGNTIYF.

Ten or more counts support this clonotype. Written as DNA, the CDR3 is TGTGCCAGCAGCCCTGGGGGACAGGGGCTCTGGGAGCAGTACTTC. Translation gives CASSPGGQGLWEQYF. This chain connects TRBV9 to TRBJ2-7, with TRBD1 matching 10 bases. V dropped 4 bases and J dropped 7; count of bases not matched to a gene: 11. CDR3 length: 15 residues. In germline, CDR1 is SGDLS, CDR2 YYNGEE.

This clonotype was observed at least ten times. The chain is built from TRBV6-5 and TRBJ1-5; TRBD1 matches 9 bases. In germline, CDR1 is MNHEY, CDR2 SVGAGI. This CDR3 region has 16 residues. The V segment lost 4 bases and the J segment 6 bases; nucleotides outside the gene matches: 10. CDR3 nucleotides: TGTGCCAGCAGTTTAATAGCCACAGGGGGCGGTCAGCCCCAGCATTTT. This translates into CASSLIATGGGQPQHF.